This record covers a single T cell receptor (beta chain). This entry is derived from a study of blood T cell repertoires in COVID-19. The wider study: Donors in the United States, Italy and Spain gave samples during acute or convalescent COVID-19.

Within the 2 weeks before study entry, each person in the exposed group met a COVID-19 case. The CDR3 is 13 amino acids. CDR1 and CDR2 (germline): SGHNT, YYREEE (reference sequence). Trimming removed 4 bases from V and 4 bases from J, with 9 bases in between. Authors' processing steps: The assay estimated nucleated cells by amplifying reference gene primers. TCRdb's copy holds only in-frame clones and misses some; the assay was immunoSEQ multiplex PCR. That table supplies the V and J calls and clone size; D and trimming were determined from the DNA. The profile covers about 320,000 clones, with around 85% appearing a single time and under 2% taken by the ten largest.

The TCR was taken from a woman aged 25 to 39 who had been exposed to COVID-19. The sequenced material came from PBMCs or T cells enriched from blood (not recorded which). The chain couples TRBV5-4 to TRBJ1-3; D remains unclear. The CDR3 DNA reads as TGTGCCAGCAGCCCCCGTCCCGGAAACACCATATATTTT. Protein sequence: CASSPRPGNTIYF.